What follows is one T cell receptor beta chain and its context. An end of the junction does not agree with germline; a read error may underlie this. The data were obtained in a study of T cells in Graves' hyperthyroidism and ophthalmopathy. Template material for amplifying TCR beta CDR3 regions consisted of RNA transcripts. An initial round of RT-PCR targeting the TCR CDR3 relied on the HTBI primer set. TCRdb passed the multiplex PCR reads through MiXCR, listing each CDR3 protein once. Among hundreds of thousands of distinct CDR3 sequences listed, just under 45% were seen once. CDR3 size: 15 residues. Germline V CDR1 and CDR2: SGHRS, YFSETQ.

The sample consisted of peripheral blood or thyroid tissue (not recorded which). The receptor comes from an adult man with Graves' disease, either hyperthyroidism or ophthalmopathy (not recorded which). V and J are TRBV5-1 and TRBJ2-7, with no clear D. CDR3 residues: CASSPAFLSSYEQYF. CDR3 nucleotide sequence: TGTGCCAGCTCACCTGCTTTCCTCTCCTCCTACGAGCAGTACTTC.